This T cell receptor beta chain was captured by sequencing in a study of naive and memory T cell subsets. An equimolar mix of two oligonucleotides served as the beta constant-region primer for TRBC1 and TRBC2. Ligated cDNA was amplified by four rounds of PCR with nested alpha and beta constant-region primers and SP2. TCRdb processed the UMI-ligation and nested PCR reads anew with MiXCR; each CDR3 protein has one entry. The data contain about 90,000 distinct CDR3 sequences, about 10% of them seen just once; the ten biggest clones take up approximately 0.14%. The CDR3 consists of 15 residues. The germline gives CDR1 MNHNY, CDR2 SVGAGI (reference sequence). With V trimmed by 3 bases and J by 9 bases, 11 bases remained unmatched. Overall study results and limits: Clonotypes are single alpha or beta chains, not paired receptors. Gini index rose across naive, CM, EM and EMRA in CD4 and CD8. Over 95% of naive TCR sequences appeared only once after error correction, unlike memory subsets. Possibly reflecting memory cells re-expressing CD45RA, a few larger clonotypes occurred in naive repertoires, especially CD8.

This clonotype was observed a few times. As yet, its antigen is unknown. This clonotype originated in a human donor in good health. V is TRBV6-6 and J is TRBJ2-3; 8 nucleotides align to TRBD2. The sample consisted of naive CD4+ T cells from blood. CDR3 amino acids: CASSYPGLDSLTQYF. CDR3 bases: TGTGCCAGCAGTTATCCGGGACTAGATTCCTTAACGCAGTATTTT.